Sequencing of this TCR beta chain was carried out in a study of OX40 agonist ivuxolimab in advanced cancers. Study summary: Dose-escalation patients suffered from hepatocellular carcinoma, melanoma, renal cell or head and neck cancer. General study findings and limits: In CD8+ T cells, expanded clones were on average more numerous than in CD4+. Normalized expansion of T-cell clones was also low for some nonresponders.

Assay used: immunoSEQ multiplex PCR; TCRdb lists only in-frame clones, some missing. The table lists fewer than 55,000 clones, about 90% of them singletons, with around 1.7% in the top ten. On this clone itself: The target antigen is unknown.

The CDR3 contains 15 residues. Germline assignment: CDR1 SQVTM and CDR2 ANQGSEA. The V gene end was trimmed by 2 bases and the J gene end by 5 bases; junction bases not matched to a gene: 8. The specimen comprised CD4+ or CD8+ T cells sorted from blood, sampled in a trial of the OX40 agonist ivuxolimab. The V gene is TRBV29-1, the J gene TRBJ1-2; 10 bases map to TRBD1. This sequence was found in an adult with an advanced solid tumor such as melanoma, head and neck, liver or kidney cancer. The CDR3 DNA reads as TGCAGCGTTGAAAGGAGGGGGACAGGGGAATATGGCTACACCTTC. Its translation: CSVERRGTGEYGYTF.